Below are 18 T cell receptor beta chains sequenced from a single sample in a study of siplizumab effects on memory and regulatory T cells. Sequenced by immunoSEQ multiplex PCR; TCRdb stores in-frame clones only, minus some. Counted here are some 80,000 clones, 95% occurring once; the ten biggest clones make up about 18%. The specimen sequenced was CD8+ T cells sorted from blood. These receptors were collected from a human donor in good health.

The J gene is TRBJ1-4, the V gene TRBV28; maybe TRBD1 (5 bases). Germline CDR1 MDHEN, CDR2 SYDVKM. Trimming left V 3 bases short and J 8 bases short, with 13 bases between. This CDR3 contains 14 residues. The CDR3 reads CASSFQGEQEKLFF. The CDR3 coding sequence is TGTGCCAGCAGTTTTCAGGGAGAGCAAGAAAAACTGTTTTTT. The full variable domain, completed using reference TRBV28 and TRBJ1-4, is DVKVTQSSRYLVKRTGEKVFLECVQDMDHENMFWYRQDPGLGLRLIYFSYDVKMKEKGDIPEGYSVSREKKERFSLILESASTNQTSMYLCASSFQGEQEKLFFGSGTQLSVL.

The chain has TRBV19 and TRBJ2-7; TRBD1 matches at 10 bases. The germline gives CDR1 LNHDA, CDR2 SQIVND (reference sequence). The CDR3 sequence is 14 residues long. V lost 7 bases to trimming and J lost 4 bases; unmatched junction nucleotides: 7. The CDR3 bases are TGTGCCAGTACAGAAGGGACAGGGGCATACGAGCAGTACTTC. It encodes CASTEGTGAYEQYF.

The chain employs TRBV28 and TRBJ2-5; D gene uncertain. Germline CDR1 is MDHEN and CDR2 is SYDVKM. This CDR3 comprises 13 residues. Deletions cut 1 base from V and 3 bases from J, with 6 bases between. CDR3 residues: CASSLLGKETQYF. The CDR3 DNA is TGTGCCAGCAGTTTATTGGGGAAAGAGACCCAGTACTTC.

The chain joins TRBV28 to TRBJ2-7; D gene ambiguous. The CDR3 has 14 residues. The V end lost 2 bases, the J end lost 6 bases, and 14 bases lay between the germline ends. Germline V gives CDR1 MDHEN, CDR2 SYDVKM. CDR3 residues: CASSLPTQLSEQYF. DNA of the CDR3: TGTGCCAGCAGTTTACCCACTCAGTTATCCGAGCAGTACTTC.

V is TRBV19 and J is TRBJ1-3, with D possibly TRBD1 on 5 matching bases. Germline values: CDR1 LNHDA, CDR2 SQIVND (reference sequence). V lost 10 bases, J lost 0 bases, and 10 bases lay in between. The CDR3 sequence is 13 residues long. The CDR3 protein is CAIRGRSGNTIYF. The CDR3 nucleotides read TGTGCCATCCGGGGCCGCTCTGGAAACACCATATATTTT.

This sequence joins TRBV2 and TRBJ2-7; 8 nucleotides agree with TRBD1. The V gene end was trimmed by 7 bases and the J gene end by 1 base; junction bases not matched to a gene: 3. Germline lookup yields CDR1 SNHLY and CDR2 FYNNEI. The CDR3 loop spans 13 amino acids. The CDR3 loop reads CASKTGESYEQYF. CDR3 in DNA: TGTGCCAGCAAGACAGGGGAATCCTACGAGCAGTACTTC.

This sequence joins TRBV4-1 and TRBJ1-5; no clear D gene. The CDR3 length is 14 residues. Germline CDR1 is MGHRA and CDR2 is YSYEKL. V lost 0 bases to trimming and J lost 4 bases, with 7 bases between them. CDR3 bases: TGCGCCAGCAGCCAAGACCGTTTGAATCAGCCCCAGCATTTT. Translation gives CASSQDRLNQPQHF.

CDR3: CASSTDGYYSGNTIYF. CDR3 in DNA: TGCGCCAGCAGCACGGATGGATACTACTCTGGAAACACCATATATTTT. The chain couples TRBV5-1 to TRBJ1-3, with D uncertain. CDR1 SGHRS and CDR2 YFSETQ come from the germline V gene. Trimming left V 4 bases short and J 0 bases short, with 14 bases between. The CDR3 runs 16 residues.

DNA for the CDR3: TGTGCCAGCAGTTTGACAGCGAGCTCTGGAAACACCATATATTTT. It encodes CASSLTASSGNTIYF. The chain links TRBV6-6 to TRBJ1-3; a weak D match, TRBD1 (5 bases). Trimming removed 4 bases at V and 0 bases at J, with 10 bases between. The germline V gene encodes CDR1 MNHNY and CDR2 SVGAGI (reference sequence). The CDR3 consists of 15 residues.

The chain combines TRBV11-3 with TRBJ2-7; 10 nucleotides agree with TRBD1. Germline V CDR1 and CDR2: SGHNT, YENEEA. J was trimmed by 2 bases and V by 5 bases; bases with no gene match: 3. The CDR3 spans 14 residues. The DNA of the CDR3 is TGTGCCAGCAGCCTGGGACAGGGGCCCTACGAGCAGTACTTC. Residues: CASSLGQGPYEQYF. Using reference TRBV11-3 and TRBJ2-7 for the parts outside the CDR3, the full variable domain is EAGVVQSPRYKIIEKKQPVAFWCNPISGHNTLYWYLQNLGQGPELLIRYENEEAVDDSQLPKDRFSAERLKGVDSTLKIQPAELGDSAVYLCASSLGQGPYEQYFGPGTRLTVT.

V and J are TRBV4-1 and TRBJ2-2; D is unresolved. The CDR3 extends over 13 amino acids. With 1 base removed from V and 8 bases from J, the gap between germline ends came to 8 bases. The germline CDR1 and CDR2 sequences are MGHRA and YSYEKL. CDR3: CASSQVSSGELFF. In DNA, the CDR3 is TGCGCCAGCAGCCAAGTGAGTTCAGGGGAGCTGTTTTTT.

The chain uses TRBV27 and TRBJ2-1; the match to TRBD2 covers 7 bases. V shed 7 bases and J 1 base; nucleotides not matched to a gene: 7. Looked up from germline, CDR1 is MNHEY and CDR2 is SMNVEV (reference sequence). The CDR3 covers 15 residues. The CDR3 sequence is CASTSWRESYNEQFF. The CDR3 DNA follows: TGTGCCAGCACATCGTGGCGGGAGTCCTACAATGAGCAGTTCTTC.

The V and J genes are TRBV28 and TRBJ2-2, with no clear D. V was cut by 1 base and J by 6 bases, with 3 bases left in between. The CDR3 is 12 residues long. CDR1 is MDHEN, CDR2 SYDVKM, per germline. As DNA, the CDR3 is TGTGCCAGCAGTTTATTTCCCGGGGAGCTGTTTTTT. This translates into CASSLFPGELFF.

The rearrangement uses TRBV27 and TRBJ2-7; no clear D. Germline CDR1 MNHEY, CDR2 SMNVEV (reference sequence). The CDR3 is made up of 13 amino acids. Trimming cost V 4 bases and J 3 bases, with 10 bases left between them. In nucleotides, the CDR3 is TGTGCCAGCAGTTACCGGATCGGCTACGAGCAGTACTTC. This encodes CASSYRIGYEQYF.

This chain connects TRBV5-1 to TRBJ2-7; D call uncertain. The V end lost 2 bases, the J end lost 2 bases, and 14 bases lay between the germline ends. This CDR3 contains 15 residues. In germline, CDR1 is SGHRS, CDR2 YFSETQ. The CDR3 reads CASSFAGGPPYEQYF. The CDR3 nucleotides read TGCGCCAGCAGCTTCGCAGGCGGACCCCCCTACGAGCAGTACTTC.

The chain joins TRBV4-1 to TRBJ1-5; D ambiguous. The CDR3 runs to 13 residues. Per germline, CDR1 MGHRA and CDR2 YSYEKL. Trimming pared 4 bases from V and 0 bases from J, leaving 4 bases between. DNA for the CDR3: TGCGCCAGCAGCCCCCATAGCAATCAGCCCCAGCATTTT. As protein: CASSPHSNQPQHF.

The CDR3 is CASSYVNRGPPEQYF. The CDR3 DNA follows: TGTGCCAGCAGTTACGTAAACAGGGGACCACCCGAGCAGTACTTC. This sequence joins TRBV6-6 and TRBJ2-7, with 7 bases identical to TRBD1. V shed 2 bases and J 6 bases; nucleotides not matched to a gene: 10. Germline V gene lookup returns CDR1 MNHNY and CDR2 SVGAGI (reference sequence). The CDR3 is made up of 15 amino acids.

J is TRBJ2-3 and V is TRBV27; TRBD2 might be the D (5 bases). Germline V lookup: CDR1 MNHEY, CDR2 SMNVEV (reference sequence). CDR3 length: 16 residues. V was cut by 2 bases and J by 1 base, with 13 bases left in between. The CDR3 DNA follows: TGTGCCAGCAGTTTACTGTTAACCGGGGGCACAGATACGCAGTATTTT. This sequence encodes CASSLLLTGGTDTQYF.